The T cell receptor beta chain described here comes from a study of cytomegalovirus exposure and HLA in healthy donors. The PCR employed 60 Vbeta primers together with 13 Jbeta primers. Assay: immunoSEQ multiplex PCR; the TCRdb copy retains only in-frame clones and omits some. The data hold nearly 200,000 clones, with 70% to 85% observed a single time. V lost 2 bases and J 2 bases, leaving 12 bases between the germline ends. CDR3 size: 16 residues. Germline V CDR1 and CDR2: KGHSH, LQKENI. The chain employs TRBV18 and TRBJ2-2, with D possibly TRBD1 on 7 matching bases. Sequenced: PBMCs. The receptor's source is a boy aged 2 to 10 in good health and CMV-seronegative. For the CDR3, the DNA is TGTGCCAGCTCACCAGCAGGGGGGCGTAACACCGGGGAGCTGTTTTTT. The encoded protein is CASSPAGGRNTGELFF.